This T cell receptor beta chain was identified in a study of T cell repertoires in ileal Crohn's disease. At the level of the study: About half of patients got postoperative therapy: about ten thiopurines, around 20 anti-TNF.

Sequenced by immunoSEQ multiplex PCR; TCRdb stores in-frame clones only, minus some. The sample lists roughly 7,200 clones, 83% occurring once. Eligibility required adulthood, ileal or ileocolonic Crohn's disease and indicated ileocolonic resection. V trimming: 10 bases; J trimming: 2 bases; junction bases outside the gene matches: 11. CDR1 and CDR2 from the germline V gene are MDHEN and SYDVKM. The CDR3 consists of 15 residues. Sequencing input: ileal tissue. The rearrangement uses TRBV28 and TRBJ2-3, with 8 bases matching TRBD2. The clonotype was recovered from an adult with Crohn's disease. CDR3 DNA: TGTGCCACAAAAGTAGCGGGACAATTCACAGATACGCAGTATTTT. It encodes CATKVAGQFTDTQYF.